A single sample gave rise to the 2 T cell receptor beta chains below, sequenced in a study of identical twins. TCRdb passed the 5' RACE reads through MiXCR, listing each CDR3 protein once. The data hold approximately 190,000 distinct CDR3 sequences, with 15% observed a single time. A further study also used this sample, focusing on T cells expressing NK-cell markers.

The sequenced sample was CD8+ T cells sorted from blood. These receptors were collected from a woman in her late teens or twenties in good health.

At least ten counts were recorded for this clonotype. The rearrangement uses TRBV5-5 and TRBJ2-5; 7 bases line up with TRBD2. Germline CDR1 and CDR2: SGHKS and YYEKEE (reference sequence). There are 17 residues in the CDR3. Unmatched junction bases numbered 17, after V lost 4 bases and J lost 5 bases. This chain's CDR3 is CASSTRTRAGVLETQYF. The CDR3 nucleotides are TGTGCCAGCAGCACAAGGACCCGGGCGGGGGTCCTGGAGACCCAGTACTTC.

The chain uses TRBV7-2 and TRBJ2-7; possible D gene TRBD2, 6 bases. Germline CDR1 reads SGHTA; CDR2 reads FQGNSA. The CDR3 totals 15 residues. V lost 5 bases and J lost 2, with 16 bases in between. The CDR3 spells CASSPGTYQTYEQYF. CDR3 sequence (DNA): TGTGCCAGCAGCCCCGGGACTTACCAGACCTACGAGCAGTACTTC.